This T cell receptor beta chain was captured by sequencing in a study of shared clonotypes between healthy human individuals. CDR1 and CDR2 from the germline V gene are SGHTA and FQGNSA. CDR3 size: 14 residues. The trim removed 5 bases at V and 6 bases at J, leaving 3 bases unmatched. Some clones are missing from TCRdb's copy, which holds only in-frame ones; the method was immunoSEQ multiplex PCR. This sample has over a million clones, with roughly 95% found just once. Sequencing was done on a sample of naive CD4+ T cells sorted from blood. Subset: CD45RA+ positively selected. The receptor was derived from a man aged 30 to 45 in good health. The genes are TRBV7-2 and TRBJ2-3, with 12 nucleotides matching TRBD2. The CDR3 coding sequence is TGTGCCAGCAGCCGGACTAGCGGGGACGATACGCAGTATTTT. Translated, it gives CASSRTSGDDTQYF.